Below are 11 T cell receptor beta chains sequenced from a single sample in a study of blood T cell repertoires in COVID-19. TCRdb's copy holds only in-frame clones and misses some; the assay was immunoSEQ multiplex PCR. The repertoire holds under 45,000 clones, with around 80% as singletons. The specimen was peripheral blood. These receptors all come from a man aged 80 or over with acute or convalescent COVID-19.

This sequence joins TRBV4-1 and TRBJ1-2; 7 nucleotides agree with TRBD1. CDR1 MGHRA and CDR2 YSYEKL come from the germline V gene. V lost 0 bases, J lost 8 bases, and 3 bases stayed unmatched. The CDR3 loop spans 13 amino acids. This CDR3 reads CASSQERTGGYTF. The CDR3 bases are TGCGCCAGCAGCCAAGAAAGGACAGGCGGCTACACCTTC.

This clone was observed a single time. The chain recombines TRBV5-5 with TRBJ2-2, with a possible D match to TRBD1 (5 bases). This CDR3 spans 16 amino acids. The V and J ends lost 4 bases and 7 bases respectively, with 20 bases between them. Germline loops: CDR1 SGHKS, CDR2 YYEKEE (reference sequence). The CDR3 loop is CASSLQAVIRGGELFF. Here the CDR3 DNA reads TGTGCCAGCAGCCTACAGGCGGTTATACGTGGCGGGGAGCTGTTTTTT.

The CDR3 loop is CASSLPPDSYSYNEQFF. CDR3 in DNA: TGTGCCAGCAGTTTGCCCCCCGACAGCTACTCCTACAATGAGCAGTTCTTC. V is TRBV28 and J is TRBJ2-1; a possible D gene is TRBD1 (5 bases). V was cut by 3 bases and J by 0 bases, with 15 bases left in between. The CDR3 runs 17 residues. Germline V gene sequence: CDR1 MDHEN, CDR2 SYDVKM.

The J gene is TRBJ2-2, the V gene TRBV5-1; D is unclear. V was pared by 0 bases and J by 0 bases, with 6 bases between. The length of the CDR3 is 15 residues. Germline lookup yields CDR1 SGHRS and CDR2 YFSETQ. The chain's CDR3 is CASSLGHSNTGELFF. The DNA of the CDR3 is TGCGCCAGCAGCTTGGGACATTCGAACACCGGGGAGCTGTTTTTT.

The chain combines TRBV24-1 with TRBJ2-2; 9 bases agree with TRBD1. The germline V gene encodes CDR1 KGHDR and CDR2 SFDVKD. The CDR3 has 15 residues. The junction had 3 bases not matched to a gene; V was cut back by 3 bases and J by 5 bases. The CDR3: CATSDDRGYTGELFF. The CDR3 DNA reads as TGTGCCACCAGTGATGACAGGGGGTATACCGGGGAGCTGTTTTTT.

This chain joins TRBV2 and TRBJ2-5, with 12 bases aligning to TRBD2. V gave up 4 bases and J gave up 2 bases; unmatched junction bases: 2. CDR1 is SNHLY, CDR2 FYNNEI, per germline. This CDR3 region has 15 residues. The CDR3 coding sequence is TGTGCCAGCAGTGTGACTAGCGGGAGTCAAGAGACCCAGTACTTC. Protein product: CASSVTSGSQETQYF. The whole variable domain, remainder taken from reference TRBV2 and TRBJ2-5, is EPEVTQTPSHQVTQMGQEVILRCVPISNHLYFYWYRQILGQKVEFLVSFYNNEISEKSEIFDDQFSVERPDGSNFTLKIRSTKLEDSAMYFCASSVTSGSQETQYFGPGTRLLVL.

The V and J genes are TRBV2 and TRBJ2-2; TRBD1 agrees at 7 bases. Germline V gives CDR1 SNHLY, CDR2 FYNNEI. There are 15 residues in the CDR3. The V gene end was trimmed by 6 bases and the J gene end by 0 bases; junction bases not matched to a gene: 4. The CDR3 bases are TGTGCCAGCAGGACTGACAGGGCGAACACCGGGGAGCTGTTTTTT. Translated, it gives CASRTDRANTGELFF.

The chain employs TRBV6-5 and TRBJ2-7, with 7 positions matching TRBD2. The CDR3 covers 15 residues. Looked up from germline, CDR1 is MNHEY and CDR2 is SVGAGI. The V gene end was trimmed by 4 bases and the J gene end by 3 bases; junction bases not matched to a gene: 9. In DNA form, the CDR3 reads TGTGCCAGCAGTTCCCCTTGGGAGGGGATCTACGAGCAGTACTTC. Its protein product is CASSSPWEGIYEQYF.

The CDR3 here is CSVERTGGGEQYF. In DNA form, the CDR3 reads TGCAGCGTTGAACGGACAGGGGGAGGGGAGCAGTACTTC. The chain joins TRBV29-1 to TRBJ2-7, with 10 bases identical to TRBD1. The V gene end was trimmed by 2 bases and the J gene end by 7 bases; junction bases not matched to a gene: 5. The germline V gene has CDR1 SQVTM and CDR2 ANQGSEA. The CDR3 has 13 residues.

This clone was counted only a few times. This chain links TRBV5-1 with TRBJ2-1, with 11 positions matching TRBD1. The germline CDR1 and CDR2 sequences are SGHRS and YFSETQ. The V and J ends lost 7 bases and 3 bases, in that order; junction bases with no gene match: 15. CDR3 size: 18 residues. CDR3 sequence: CASRPRAGGTGGYNEQFF. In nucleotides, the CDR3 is TGCGCCAGCCGCCCCCGGGCGGGAGGGACAGGGGGCTACAATGAGCAGTTCTTC.

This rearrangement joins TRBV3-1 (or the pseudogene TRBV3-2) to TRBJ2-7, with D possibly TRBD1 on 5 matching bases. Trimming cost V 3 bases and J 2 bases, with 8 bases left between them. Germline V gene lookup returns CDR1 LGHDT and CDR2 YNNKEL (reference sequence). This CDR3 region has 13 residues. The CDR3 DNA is TGTGCCAGCAGCCAGCGCAGGGCCTACGAGCAGTACTTC. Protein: CASSQRRAYEQYF.